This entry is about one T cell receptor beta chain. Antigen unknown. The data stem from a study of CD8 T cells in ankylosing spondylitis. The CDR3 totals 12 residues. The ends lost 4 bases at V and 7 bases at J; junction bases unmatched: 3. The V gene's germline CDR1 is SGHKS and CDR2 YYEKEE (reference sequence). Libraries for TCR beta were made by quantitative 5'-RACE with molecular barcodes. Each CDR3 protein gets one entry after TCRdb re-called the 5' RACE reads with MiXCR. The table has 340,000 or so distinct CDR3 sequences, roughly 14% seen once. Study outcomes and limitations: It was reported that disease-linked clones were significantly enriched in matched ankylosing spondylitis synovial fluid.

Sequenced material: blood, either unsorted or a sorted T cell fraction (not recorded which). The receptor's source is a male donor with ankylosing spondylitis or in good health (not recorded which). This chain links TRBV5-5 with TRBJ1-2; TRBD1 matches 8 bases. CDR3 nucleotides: TGTGCCAGCAGCCGGGACAGGTTTGGCTACACCTTC. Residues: CASSRDRFGYTF.